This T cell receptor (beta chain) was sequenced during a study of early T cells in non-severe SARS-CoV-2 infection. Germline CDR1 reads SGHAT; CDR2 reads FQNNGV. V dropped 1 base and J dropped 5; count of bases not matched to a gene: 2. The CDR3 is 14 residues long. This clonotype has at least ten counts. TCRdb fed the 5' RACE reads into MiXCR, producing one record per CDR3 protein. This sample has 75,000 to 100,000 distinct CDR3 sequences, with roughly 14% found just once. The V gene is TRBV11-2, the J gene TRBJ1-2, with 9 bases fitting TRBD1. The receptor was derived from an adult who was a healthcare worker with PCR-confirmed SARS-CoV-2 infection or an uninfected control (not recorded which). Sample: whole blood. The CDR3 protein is CASSLAGTGYGYTF. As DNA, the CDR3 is TGTGCCAGCAGCTTAGCAGGGACAGGGTATGGCTACACCTTC.